The present entry profiles one T cell receptor (beta chain) with its context. Its specificity is not known. Separate sequencing covered autoproliferating (CFSE-dim) and non-proliferating (CFSE-high) T cells from stimulus-free culture. Replicate wells were pooled after about seven days of stimulus-free culture of roughly 5x10^7 CFSE-labeled PBMCs. The PBMCs received 0.5 uM CFSE and serum-free culture with no added stimuli. The sample originates from a study of memory B cells and T cells in multiple sclerosis. Using immunoSEQ multiplex PCR, the repertoire was profiled, and TCRdb retains in-frame clones only, with some absent. The data show under 50,000 clones, roughly 82% seen once. The CDR3 covers 14 residues. Germline CDR1 reads MRHNA; CDR2 reads SNTAGT. Trimming left V 2 bases short and J 2 bases short, with 6 bases between. Study results and limitations: Compartments had unequal clone-set sizes, affecting shared clonotype counts.

The V gene is TRBV6-4, the J gene TRBJ2-2; D not certain. The origin of this receptor is a human donor with multiple sclerosis. Sequencing input: PBMCs from blood kept in culture. CDR3 nucleotides: TGTGCCAGCAGTGACGTCGGAAACACCGGGGAGCTGTTTTTT. Its translation: CASSDVGNTGELFF.